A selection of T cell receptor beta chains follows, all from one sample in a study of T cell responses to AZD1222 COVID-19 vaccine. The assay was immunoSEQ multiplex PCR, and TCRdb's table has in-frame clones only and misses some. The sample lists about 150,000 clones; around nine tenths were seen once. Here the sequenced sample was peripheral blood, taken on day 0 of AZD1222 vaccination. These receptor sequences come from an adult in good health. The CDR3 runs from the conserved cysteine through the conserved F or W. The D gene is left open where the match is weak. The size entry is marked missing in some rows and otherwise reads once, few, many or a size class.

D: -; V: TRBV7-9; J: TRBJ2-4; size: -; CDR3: CASSPDWTVKNIQYF; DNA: TGTGCCAGCAGCCCGGACTGGACAGTAAAAAACATTCAGTACTTC
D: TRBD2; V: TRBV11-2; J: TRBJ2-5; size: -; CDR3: CASSFGLAEETQYF; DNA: TGTGCCAGCAGCTTCGGACTAGCAGAAGAGACCCAGTACTTC
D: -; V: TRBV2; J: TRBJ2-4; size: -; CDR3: CASSDRGLIQYF; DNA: TGTGCCAGCAGTGACAGGGGTCTCATTCAGTACTTC
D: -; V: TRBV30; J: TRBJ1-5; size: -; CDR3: CAWSPGLSNQPQHF; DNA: TGTGCCTGGAGTCCGGGGTTGAGCAATCAGCCCCAGCATTTT
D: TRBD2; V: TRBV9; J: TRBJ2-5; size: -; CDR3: CASSLSGTRETQYF; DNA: TGTGCCAGCAGCCTTTCCGGGACTAGAGAGACCCAGTACTTC
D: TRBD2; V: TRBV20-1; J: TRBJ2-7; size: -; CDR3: CSASRTSGGTFYEQYF; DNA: TGCAGTGCTAGTCGAACTAGCGGGGGAACCTTTTACGAGCAGTACTTC
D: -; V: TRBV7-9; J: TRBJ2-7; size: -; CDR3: CASSRSGVSYEQYF; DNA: TGTGCCAGCAGCCGCAGCGGAGTTAGCTACGAGCAGTACTTC
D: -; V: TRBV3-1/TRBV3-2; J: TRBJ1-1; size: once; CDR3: CASSQLSMGTMNTEAFF; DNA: TGTGCCAGCAGCCAACTATCCATGGGGACTATGAACACTGAAGCTTTCTTT
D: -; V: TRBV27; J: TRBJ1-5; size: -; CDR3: CASSLMGGPQHF; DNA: TGTGCCAGCAGTTTAATGGGTGGGCCCCAGCATTTT
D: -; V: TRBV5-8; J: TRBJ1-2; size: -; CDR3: CASSLGGYTF; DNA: TGTGCCAGCAGCTTGGGAGGCTACACCTTC
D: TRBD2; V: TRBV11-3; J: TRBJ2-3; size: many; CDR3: CASSLGLSGATTDTQYF; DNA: TGTGCCAGCAGCTTAGGCCTTAGCGGGGCGACCACAGATACGCAGTATTTT
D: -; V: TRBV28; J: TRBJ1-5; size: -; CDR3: CASSFYPRPQHF; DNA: TGTGCCAGCAGTTTTTACCCCCGGCCCCAGCATTTT
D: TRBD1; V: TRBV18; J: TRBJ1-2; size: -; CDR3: CASSPGTGYNYGYTF; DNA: TGTGCCAGCTCACCCGGGACAGGGTACAACTATGGCTACACCTTC
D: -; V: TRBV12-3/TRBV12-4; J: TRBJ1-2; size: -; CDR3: CASSRTPNYGYTF; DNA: TGTGCCAGCAGCCGGACACCTAACTATGGCTACACCTTC
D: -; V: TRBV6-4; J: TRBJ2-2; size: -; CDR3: CASSAGTHTGELFF; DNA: TGTGCCAGCAGTGCCGGGACTCACACCGGGGAGCTGTTTTTT
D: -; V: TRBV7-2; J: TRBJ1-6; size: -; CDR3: CASSFAENSPLHF; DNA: TGTGCCAGCAGCTTCGCAGAAAATTCACCCCTCCACTTT
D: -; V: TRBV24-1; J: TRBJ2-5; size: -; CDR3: CATSEAGGRRETQYF; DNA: TGTGCCACCAGTGAGGCAGGCGGACGGAGGGAGACCCAGTACTTC
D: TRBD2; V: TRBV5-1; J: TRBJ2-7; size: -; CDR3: CASSSLLAGLYEQYF; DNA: TGCGCCAGCAGCAGTCTCCTAGCGGGGCTATACGAGCAGTACTTC
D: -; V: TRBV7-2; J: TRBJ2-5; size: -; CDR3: CASRQTDQETQYF; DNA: TGTGCCAGCCGACAGACCGACCAAGAGACCCAGTACTTC
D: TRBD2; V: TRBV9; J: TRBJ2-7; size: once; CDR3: CASSMGLEGGLEQYF; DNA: TGTGCCAGCAGCATGGGACTAGAGGGGGGGCTCGAGCAGTACTTC
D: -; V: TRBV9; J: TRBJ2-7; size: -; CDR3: CASSSGGGSYEQYF; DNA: TGTGCCAGCAGCTCCGGTGGGGGCAGCTACGAGCAGTACTTC
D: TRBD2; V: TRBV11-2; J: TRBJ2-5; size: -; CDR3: CASSLVAGGPRETQYF; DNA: TGTGCCAGCAGCTTAGTGGCGGGAGGGCCGAGGGAGACCCAGTACTTC
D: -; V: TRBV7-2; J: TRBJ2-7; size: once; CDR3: CASSYLSRSYEQYF; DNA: TGTGCCAGCAGTTATTTAAGCAGGTCCTACGAGCAGTACTTC
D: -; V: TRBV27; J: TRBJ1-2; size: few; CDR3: CASSPQTGGYTF; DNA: TGTGCCAGCAGTCCACAAACGGGAGGCTACACCTTC
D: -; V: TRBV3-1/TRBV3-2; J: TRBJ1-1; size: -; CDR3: CASTSGQSLDTEAFF; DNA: TGTGCCAGCACCTCTGGACAGTCGTTGGACACTGAAGCTTTCTTT
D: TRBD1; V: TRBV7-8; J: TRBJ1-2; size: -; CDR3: CASSLSDRGYGYTF; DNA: TGTGCCAGCAGCCTTTCCGACAGGGGCTATGGCTACACCTTC
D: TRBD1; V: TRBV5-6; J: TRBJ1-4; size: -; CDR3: CASSLGQTGEKLFF; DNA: TGTGCCAGCAGCTTGGGACAGACAGGGGAAAAACTGTTTTTT
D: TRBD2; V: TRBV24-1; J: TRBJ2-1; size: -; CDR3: CATSDPSAGGYNEQFF; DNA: TGTGCCACCAGTGATCCTTCAGCGGGGGGCTACAATGAGCAGTTCTTC
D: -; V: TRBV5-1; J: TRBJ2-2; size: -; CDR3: CASSLVPSGELFF; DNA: TGCGCCAGCAGCTTGGTACCCTCCGGGGAGCTGTTTTTT
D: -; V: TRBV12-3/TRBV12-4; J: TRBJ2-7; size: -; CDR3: CASSFYRDYEQYF; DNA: TGTGCCAGCAGTTTCTACCGAGATTACGAGCAGTACTTC
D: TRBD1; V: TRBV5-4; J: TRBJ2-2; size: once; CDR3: CASSFKQGARTGELFF; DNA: TGTGCCAGCAGCTTTAAACAGGGGGCGAGAACCGGGGAGCTGTTTTTT
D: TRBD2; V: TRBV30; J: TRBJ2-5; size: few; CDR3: CAWATGLAGAQYF; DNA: TGTGCCTGGGCCACCGGGCTAGCGGGAGCCCAGTACTTC
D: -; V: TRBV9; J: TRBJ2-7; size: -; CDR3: CASSLGWEFEQYF; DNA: TGTGCCAGCAGCTTGGGATGGGAATTCGAGCAGTACTTC
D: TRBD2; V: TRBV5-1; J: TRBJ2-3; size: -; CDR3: CASTGGPTSGYTDTQYF; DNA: TGCGCCAGCACGGGGGGACCGACTAGCGGATACACAGATACGCAGTATTTT
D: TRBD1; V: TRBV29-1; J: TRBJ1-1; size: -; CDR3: CSVHYGTGGTEAFF; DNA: TGCAGCGTCCACTACGGGACAGGGGGCACTGAAGCTTTCTTT